A selection of T cell receptor beta chains follows, all from one sample in a study of T cells after yellow fever vaccination. MiXCR was run by TCRdb on the 5' RACE reads, yielding one entry per CDR3 protein. The sample consists of around 230,000 distinct CDR3 sequences, 6% to 8% of them appearing once. The sample was CD4+ T cells sorted from PBMCs, taken on the day of the yellow fever booster vaccination. Receptors originate from a man younger than 40 who received the YFV17D yellow fever vaccine. Both conserved end residues are part of each CDR3. A D gene is named only where the DNA matches it firmly. Size is stated for part of the rows, as once, few or many counts, or as a class when the clone is expanded.

many	TRBJ1-3	NA	TRBV7-8	TGTGCCAGCAGCTTAGTGCCCAGGGCTCAAGATGGAAACACCATATATTTT	CASSLVPRAQDGNTIYF
many	TRBJ2-1	NA	TRBV7-8	TGTGCCAGCAGCCCACGGGATGGGTCGGGACTTTACAATGAGCAGTTCTTC	CASSPRDGSGLYNEQFF
many	TRBJ2-3	NA	TRBV5-6	TGTGCCAGCGCCCGGGACGTTAGCACAGATACGCAGTATTTT	CASARDVSTDTQYF
few	TRBJ1-3	NA	TRBV20-1	TGCAGTGCTAGAGTCACCTCTTCGTCAGTTCTATTT	CSARVTSSSVLF
NA	TRBJ1-1	NA	TRBV7-2	TGTGCCAGCAGCTCTAGGGGGAATGTCGATGCTTTCTTT	CASSSRGNVDAFF
NA	TRBJ1-5	NA	TRBV12-3/TRBV12-4	TGTGCCAGCAGCCAGAGGGGGACTCAGCCCCAGCATTTT	CASSQRGTQPQHF
few	TRBJ2-2	NA	TRBV6-6	TGTGCCAGCAGTACGAACCACGCCGGGGAGCTGTTTTTT	CASSTNHAGELFF
few	TRBJ2-7	TRBD1	TRBV7-9	TGTGCCAGCAGCGGAACCGACAGGGTGACGTACTTC	CASSGTDRVTYF
few	TRBJ1-5	TRBD1	TRBV19	TGTGCCAGCGCGATAGGAACAGGGGTCGATCAGCCCCAGCATTTT	CASAIGTGVDQPQHF
few	TRBJ2-1	NA	TRBV12-3/TRBV12-4	NA	CASSFLAGKRNEQFF
few	TRBJ2-1	NA	TRBV4-2	TGTGCCAGCAGCCAAGATCTGGATAGCTCCTACAATGAGCAGTTCTTC	CASSQDLDSSYNEQFF
few	TRBJ2-1	NA	TRBV7-9	TGTGCCAGCAGCCCAACTGGGGGCCCCTACAATGAGCAGTTCTTC	CASSPTGGPYNEQFF
few	TRBJ2-1	NA	TRBV5-1	TGCGCCAGCGCGTCCCCCCCGCTGAGTAATGAGCAGTTCTTC	CASASPPLSNEQFF
few	TRBJ1-2	NA	TRBV27	TGTGCCAGCACCGCTCATTCCAACTATGGCTACACCTTC	CASTAHSNYGYTF
NA	TRBJ1-6	NA	TRBV9	TGTGCCAGCAGCGTAGTCGGGGGTCACCTCCACTTT	CASSVVGGHLHF
many	TRBJ2-5	TRBD1	TRBV20-1	TGCAGTGCCTTAGACAGGGTAGAGACCCAGTACTTC	CSALDRVETQYF
NA	TRBJ2-1	NA	TRBV4-3	TGCGCCAGCAGCCAAGAGAGGCGGAGCTGGAATGAGCAGTTCTTC	CASSQERRSWNEQFF
once	TRBJ1-1	TRBD1	TRBV28	TGTGCCAGCAGTTTGACAGGGAGTGGCGAAGCTTTCTTT	CASSLTGSGEAFF
many	TRBJ2-7	NA	TRBV12-3/TRBV12-4	TGTGCCAGCACCCACAGCTCCGAGCAGTACTTC	CASTHSSEQYF
NA	TRBJ2-1	TRBD1	TRBV6-2/TRBV6-3	TGTGCCAGCAGTTACTCACGGACAGGGGCCAGTGAGCAGTTCTTC	CASSYSRTGASEQFF
NA	TRBJ2-1	TRBD2	TRBV9	TGTGCCAGCAGCGGGACTAGTTACAATGAGCAGTTCTTC	CASSGTSYNEQFF
NA	TRBJ2-1	NA	TRBV15	TGTGCCACCAGCAGCCCGGACAGAGTCTCCTACAATGAGCAGTTCTTC	CATSSPDRVSYNEQFF
many	TRBJ1-4	NA	TRBV18	TGTGCCAGCTCACGAGGGGTTACCGATGAAAAACTGTTTTTT	CASSRGVTDEKLFF
NA	TRBJ2-3	TRBD2	TRBV11-3	TGTGCCAGCAGTTCCGGACTAGCGCCCGATATAGATACGCAGTATTTT	CASSSGLAPDIDTQYF
NA	TRBJ1-1	NA	TRBV27	TGTGCCAGCAGTTGGCAATTCAACACTGAAGCTTTCTTT	CASSWQFNTEAFF
NA	TRBJ1-1	NA	TRBV5-1	TGCGCCAGCAGCTTGGATGGGATGACGAACACTGAAGCTTTCTTT	CASSLDGMTNTEAFF
NA	TRBJ1-1	NA	TRBV5-8	TGTGCCAGCAGCTTGGTCGGTTGGGTAGGGAACACTGAAGCTTTCTTT	CASSLVGWVGNTEAFF
few	TRBJ1-2	TRBD1	TRBV7-2	TGTGCCAGCAGCCGACAGGGGTGGGGCTACACCTTC	CASSRQGWGYTF
NA	TRBJ2-3	TRBD1	TRBV30	TGTGCCGGAATCCCCGGGACAGGGGGGACAGATACGCAGTATTTT	CAGIPGTGGTDTQYF
few	TRBJ2-7	TRBD1	TRBV5-4	TGTGCCAGCAGCTCGACCGGGACAGCCTACGAGCAGTACTTC	CASSSTGTAYEQYF
many	TRBJ2-2	NA	TRBV11-2	TGTGCCAGCAGCTTAGATTTTTCACTACAAACCGGGGAGCTGTTTTTT	CASSLDFSLQTGELFF
NA	TRBJ1-1	TRBD1	TRBV7-6	TGTGCCAGCAGCTTATCCATTACAGGGGGTCCTTCCGAAGCTTTCTTT	CASSLSITGGPSEAFF
NA	TRBJ2-1	NA	TRBV21-1	TGTGCCAGCAGCAAAGACCCCCGTTCAGGACTAGACATACATGAGCAGTTCTTC	CASSKDPRSGLDIHEQFF
NA	TRBJ2-2	NA	TRBV7-7	TGTGCCAGTCGTGCCTCCGGGGTCTACACCGGGGAGCTGTTTTTT	CASRASGVYTGELFF
NA	TRBJ2-3	NA	TRBV7-9	TGTGCCAGCAGCATAGGCGGGAACGGAGATACGCAGTATTTT	CASSIGGNGDTQYF
many	TRBJ2-6	NA	TRBV19	TGTGCCAGTGGGATCACAGGGCCTGGGGCCAACGTCCTGACTTTC	CASGITGPGANVLTF
NA	TRBJ2-5	NA	TRBV5-1	NA	CASSSSSAGETQYF
few	TRBJ2-1	NA	TRBV7-2	TGTGCCAGCAGCTTAGCGCCGGGCGGTCCTACCTACAATGAGCAGTTCTTC	CASSLAPGGPTYNEQFF
NA	TRBJ2-1	NA	TRBV7-2	TGTGCCAGCAGCTCGAGCTATGAGCAGTTCTTC	CASSSSYEQFF
NA	TRBJ1-2	NA	TRBV20-1	TGCAGTGCTCCCGCGGACGGGATTAACTATGGCTACACCTTC	CSAPADGINYGYTF
many	TRBJ2-5	NA	TRBV5-1	TGCGCCAGCAGCTTGGTTAACGGGGTCGAGGAGACCCAGTACTTC	CASSLVNGVEETQYF
NA	TRBJ2-3	TRBD2	TRBV5-1	TGCGCCAGCAGCTCTACTCTAACGACTAGCGGGAGAGGAGAGACGCAGTATTTT	CASSSTLTTSGRGETQYF